A selection of T cell receptor beta chains follows, all from one sample in a study of CD8+ T cells in alopecia areata. Sequencing used immunoSEQ multiplex PCR; TCRdb keeps in-frame clones, though not all of them. This sample has about 190,000 clones, with roughly 61% found just once. The sequenced sample was CD8+ T cells sorted from blood, obtained at week 24, from a patient treated with tofacitinib. The receptors stem from a human donor with alopecia areata. Both conserved end residues are part of each CDR3. A D gene is named only where the DNA matches it firmly. The size field is filled for only some rows; it gives once, few, many or a size class.

clone size	V gene	J gene	CDR3 length	D gene	CDR3 DNA	CDR3 protein
few	TRBV4-2	TRBJ1-2	16	.	TGTGCCAGCAGCCAAGAAGTCAGGGCCCAAAACTATGGCTACACCTTC	CASSQEVRAQNYGYTF
.	TRBV6-1	TRBJ1-1	16	TRBD1	TGTGCCAGCAGTGCGACAGGGGGCGTGGGGGACACTGAAGCTTTCTTT	CASSATGGVGDTEAFF
once	TRBV6-1	TRBJ1-1	12	.	TGTGCCAGCAGTAGGGGGGACACTGAAGCTTTCTTT	CASSRGDTEAFF
.	TRBV4-1	TRBJ1-2	13	TRBD1	TGCGCCAGCAGCCAAACAGGGGACTATGGCTACACCTTC	CASSQTGDYGYTF
.	TRBV10-2	TRBJ2-5	16	.	TGCGCCAGCAGTGAGCCCCGGACTACAATCGTGGAGACCCAGTACTTC	CASSEPRTTIVETQYF
.	TRBV6-1	TRBJ1-2	12	.	TGTGCCAGCAGTGTCGGACAGATTAGCTACACCTTC	CASSVGQISYTF
.	TRBV28	TRBJ2-2	15	TRBD1	TGTGCCAGCAGGCCCGGGACAGGTATTCGCGGGGAGCTGTTTTTT	CASRPGTGIRGELFF
.	TRBV6-1	TRBJ2-1	16	TRBD1	TGTGCCAGCAGTGAATGGACAGGGAGCTCCTACAATGAGCAGTTCTTC	CASSEWTGSSYNEQFF
.	TRBV27	TRBJ1-1	18	TRBD1	TGTGCCAGCAGTTTAGGTTTCGTTGGCAGGGGGGCGAACACTGAAGCTTTCTTT	CASSLGFVGRGANTEAFF
few	TRBV5-1	TRBJ2-1	15	.	TGCGCCAGCAGGGTTGGGCAGGTTTCGGGGAATGAGCAGTTCTTC	CASRVGQVSGNEQFF
.	TRBV6-5	TRBJ2-2	14	.	TGTGCCAGCAGTTACGCCTTTAACACCGGGGAGCTGTTTTTT	CASSYAFNTGELFF
.	TRBV27	TRBJ2-7	12	.	TGTGCCAGCAGTTTAGGGGGCAGCGAGCAGTACTTC	CASSLGGSEQYF
few	TRBV7-2	TRBJ1-1	13	TRBD1	TGTGCCAGCAGCTATGCCACAGGGGATGAAGCTTTCTTT	CASSYATGDEAFF
.	TRBV18	TRBJ2-3	15	.	TGTGCCAGCTCACCCGTCGGTCCCCCGGGGGATACGCAGTATTTT	CASSPVGPPGDTQYF
.	TRBV13	TRBJ2-7	12	.	TGTGCCAGCAGCTTAGGCCGGGCCGAGCAGTACTTC	CASSLGRAEQYF
.	TRBV7-9	TRBJ2-1	15	TRBD1	TGTGCCAGCACGCGAGGACAGGGGAATTACAATGAGCAGTTCTTC	CASTRGQGNYNEQFF
.	TRBV30	TRBJ2-7	16	.	TGTGCCTGGTGGGCAGGGGGGGATCGGCCCCTAGGGGAGCAGTACTTC	CAWWAGGDRPLGEQYF
few	TRBV2	TRBJ1-1	17	.	TGTGCCAGCAGTTCGGGAGGGGGAAATCGGAAGAACACTGAAGCTTTCTTT	CASSSGGGNRKNTEAFF
.	TRBV6-6	TRBJ2-3	14	.	TGTGCCAGCAGTTACATGGTGAGCACAGATACGCAGTATTTT	CASSYMVSTDTQYF
.	TRBV5-1	TRBJ2-5	14	.	TGCGCCAGCAGCTTGTGGGAAGACGAAGAGACCCAGTACTTC	CASSLWEDEETQYF
few	TRBV5-6	TRBJ2-5	12	.	TGTGCCAGCAGCTCCTATTCGGAGACCCAGTACTTC	CASSSYSETQYF
.	TRBV11-2	TRBJ2-5	16	TRBD2	TGTGCCAGCAGCTTAGAGGGCGGGGGGATCGGGGAGACCCAGTACTTC	CASSLEGGGIGETQYF
few	TRBV19	TRBJ2-7	15	.	TGTGCCAGTAGTATGGAGGGGGTCTTGGGATACGAGCAGTACTTC	CASSMEGVLGYEQYF
many	TRBV5-1	TRBJ2-7	12	.	TGCGCCAGCAGCGCCGCACGGGACGAGCAGTACTTC	CASSAARDEQYF
few	TRBV7-9	TRBJ2-7	12	.	TGTGCCAGCAGCTGGGCCCCCTACGAGCAGTACTTC	CASSWAPYEQYF
few	TRBV5-6	TRBJ2-2	15	.	TGTGCCAGCAGCTTGGAACAGGGTCTCACCGGGGAGCTGTTTTTT	CASSLEQGLTGELFF
once	TRBV25-1	TRBJ2-5	16	.	TGTGCCAGCAGTGAATCGGGCCAGGGTTACCAAGAGACCCAGTACTTC	CASSESGQGYQETQYF
few	TRBV29-1	TRBJ2-7	12	.	TGCAGCGTTTCCGCGTCAGACTACGAGCAGTACTTC	CSVSASDYEQYF
.	TRBV30	TRBJ1-5	14	TRBD1	TGTGCCTGGACCTCGGGACAGGGCAATCAGCCCCAGCATTTT	CAWTSGQGNQPQHF
.	TRBV7-2	TRBJ2-5	16	TRBD1	TGTGCCAGCAGCCCGGGACAGGGGACGTGGCAAGAGACCCAGTACTTC	CASSPGQGTWQETQYF
.	TRBV27	TRBJ1-2	14	.	TGTGCCAGCAGTCCATACCCAGGGAGCAGTGGCTACACCTTC	CASSPYPGSSGYTF
few	TRBV29-1	TRBJ2-7	14	TRBD1	TGCAGCGTTGAGCGGCCTGGACAGGGCTACGAGCAGTACTTC	CSVERPGQGYEQYF
.	TRBV5-1	TRBJ1-1	13	.	TGCGCCAGCAGCATCTGGGGTCAGACTGAAGCTTTCTTT	CASSIWGQTEAFF
.	TRBV4-1	TRBJ1-2	15	.	TGCGCCAGCAGCCAAGGGACAGAAAGGGGTCATGGCTACACCTTC	CASSQGTERGHGYTF
.	TRBV4-1	TRBJ2-2	12	.	TGCGCCAGCAGCCAGGGGACCGGGGAGCTGTTTTTT	CASSQGTGELFF
.	TRBV29-1	TRBJ2-3	14	.	TGCAGCGTGGTGGGACTCCTAAGCACAGATACGCAGTATTTT	CSVVGLLSTDTQYF
.	TRBV27	TRBJ2-2	13	.	TGTGCCAGCAGTCGGGTGAACACCGGGGAGCTGTTTTTT	CASSRVNTGELFF
few	TRBV7-2	TRBJ2-2	13	.	TGTGCCAGCAGCTGGTCAGGGACCGGGGAGCTGTTTTTT	CASSWSGTGELFF
.	TRBV2	TRBJ2-5	14	.	TGTGCCAGCAGTGTAGGGGTATACTTCGGGACCCAGTACTTC	CASSVGVYFGTQYF
.	TRBV29-1	TRBJ1-3	12	.	TGCAGCGTATTTGTCTCTGGAAACACCATATATTTT	CSVFVSGNTIYF
.	TRBV12-5	TRBJ1-1	11	.	TGTGCTAGTGGTTTTGGCACTGAAGCTTTCTTT	CASGFGTEAFF
.	TRBV5-4	TRBJ1-5	14	.	TGTGCCAGCAGCTGGGACGGCCGCAATCAGCCCCAGCATTTT	CASSWDGRNQPQHF
.	TRBV11-2	TRBJ2-7	16	TRBD2	TGTGCCAGCAGCCCCCTTAGCGGGGGCAACTCCTACGAGCAGTACTTC	CASSPLSGGNSYEQYF
.	TRBV29-1	TRBJ2-7	16	TRBD2	TGCAGCGTTGAACCTTTTAGCGGGGGGGCGTCCTACGAGCAGTACTTC	CSVEPFSGGASYEQYF
few	TRBV29-1	TRBJ2-7	13	TRBD1	TGCAGCGTTGAGACAGGGGGCTTGTACGAGCAGTACTTC	CSVETGGLYEQYF
.	TRBV5-1	TRBJ2-1	21	TRBD2	TGCGCCAGCAGCCCACATGGGTCCCCGGGACTAGCGGGGAGCTCCTACAATGAGCAGTTCTTC	CASSPHGSPGLAGSSYNEQFF
.	TRBV5-6	TRBJ1-2	12	.	TGTGCCAGCAGCCGGACGGGAGCTGGCTACACCTTC	CASSRTGAGYTF
.	TRBV30	TRBJ2-3	16	TRBD1	TGTGCCTGGAGCGGCCCGGGACAGGGAAACACAGATACGCAGTATTTT	CAWSGPGQGNTDTQYF
.	TRBV10-3	TRBJ2-7	16	.	TGTGCCATCAGTGAGTCGATGGGACGCAATTCTTACGAGCAGTACTTC	CAISESMGRNSYEQYF
few	TRBV7-9	TRBJ2-1	11	.	TGTGCCAGCAGCCTAGGGAGTGAGCAGTTCTTC	CASSLGSEQFF
.	TRBV6-1	TRBJ2-7	13	.	TGTGCCAGCAACCGGGACACCCTATACGAGCAGTACTTC	CASNRDTLYEQYF
.	TRBV18	TRBJ2-4	15	TRBD1	TGTGCCAGCTCATTCGACAGGGGCACCAAAAACATTCAGTACTTC	CASSFDRGTKNIQYF
.	TRBV25-1	TRBJ2-5	13	.	TGTGCCAGCAAAGACGGGGGACAAGAGACCCAGTACTTC	CASKDGGQETQYF
.	TRBV10-2	TRBJ1-1	11	.	TGCGCCGGACTGCGGGGCACTGAAGCTTTCTTT	CAGLRGTEAFF
few	TRBV29-1	TRBJ1-1	11	.	TGCAGCGCTACAGAGAACACTGAAGCTTTCTTT	CSATENTEAFF
.	TRBV6-5	TRBJ2-7	15	TRBD1	TGTGCCAGCAGTTCTGAACAGGGGCTCGCCTACGAGCAGTACTTC	CASSSEQGLAYEQYF
.	TRBV4-1	TRBJ2-1	20	TRBD1	TGCGCCAGCAGCCGTTACATCGGGGGACAGGGGGATTTGGGGTACAATGAGCAGTTCTTC	CASSRYIGGQGDLGYNEQFF